This TCR beta chain came from a study of technical replicates of blood from several donors. Clones were read by immunoSEQ multiplex PCR, and TCRdb kept only the in-frame ones, dropping some. The data contain around 74,000 clones, 80% to 90% of them seen just once; the ten biggest clones take up roughly 4.8%. This clone has more than one count but fewer than ten. This TCR was sampled from a human donor in good health. Some clones in this sample may be carry-over from other donors' samples. Sequenced material: PBMCs.

The CDR3 is CASSRTSGADNEQFF. CDR3 coding DNA: TGTGCCAGCAGCCGTACTAGCGGGGCCGACAATGAGCAGTTCTTC. The J gene is TRBJ2-1, the V gene TRBV4-2; 10 bases are a match to TRBD2. V shed 4 bases, J shed 5 bases, and the junction held 5 bases outside the gene matches. The CDR3 extends over 15 amino acids. The V gene's germline CDR1 is LGHNA and CDR2 YNFKEQ.